The next 26 T cell receptor beta chains were all read from a single sample in a study of cytomegalovirus exposure and HLA in healthy donors. With 60 Vbeta and 13 Jbeta primers, the PCR was carried out. TCRdb's copy holds only in-frame clones and misses some; the assay was immunoSEQ multiplex PCR. The data show roughly 120,000 clones, about 80% seen once. The sample consisted of PBMCs. These receptors all come from a man aged 30 to 45 in good health and CMV-seronegative.

CDR3 region: CASSSGQSQETQYF. CDR3 coding DNA: TGTGCCAGCAGTTCTGGACAGTCCCAAGAGACCCAGTACTTC. The chain joins TRBV28 to TRBJ2-5, with D possibly matching TRBD1 (6 bases). CDR3 length equals 14 residues. CDR1 and CDR2 from the germline V gene are MDHEN and SYDVKM. V was pared by 4 bases and J by 1 base, with 10 bases between.

The chain couples TRBV4-2 to TRBJ2-1, with 11 positions matching TRBD2. With V trimmed by 0 bases and J by 0 bases, 10 bases remained unmatched. From germline, CDR1 is LGHNA and CDR2 YNFKEQ. CDR3 size: 20 residues. As DNA, the CDR3 is TGTGCCAGCAGCCAAGAGGCTCGACTAGCGGGATTCAGCTCCTACAATGAGCAGTTCTTC. Amino acids: CASSQEARLAGFSSYNEQFF.

The rearrangement uses TRBV7-2 and TRBJ2-1, with no clear D. Germline lookup yields CDR1 SGHTA and CDR2 FQGNSA. V was clipped by 5 bases and J by 6 bases, with 5 bases between them. The CDR3 totals 11 residues. CDR3 sequence: CASSQSNEQFF. CDR3 nucleotides: TGTGCCAGCAGCCAATCCAATGAGCAGTTCTTC. Supplemented by reference TRBV7-2 and TRBJ2-1, the full variable domain reads GAGVSQSPSNKVTEKGKDVELRCDPISGHTALYWYRQSLGQGLEFLIYFQGNSAPDKSGLPSDRFSAERTGGSVSTLTIQRTQQEDSAVYLCASSQSNEQFFGPGTRLTVL.

This chain joins TRBV7-6 and TRBJ2-1, with TRBD2 matching over 13 bases. Germline CDR1 SGHVS, CDR2 FNYEAQ. The J segment lost 6 bases and the V segment lost 8 bases, leaving 7 bases of the junction unmatched. The CDR3 extends over 15 amino acids. The CDR3 here is CASRGTSGNFNEQFF. In DNA form, the CDR3 reads TGTGCCAGCCGCGGGACTAGCGGGAATTTCAATGAGCAGTTCTTC.

The chain couples TRBV15 to TRBJ2-3, with D perhaps TRBD1 (6 bases). The CDR3 totals 14 residues. Trimming took off 8 bases at V and 5 bases at J, with 17 bases between the two ends. Germline assignment: CDR1 LNHNV and CDR2 YYDKDF (reference sequence). CDR3 in amino acids: CATGRRGFGDTQYF. DNA of the CDR3: TGTGCCACCGGGCGCAGGGGATTCGGAGATACGCAGTATTTT. The variable domain in full, completed from reference TRBV15 and TRBJ2-3, reads DAMVIQNPRYQVTQFGKPVTLSCSQTLNHNVMYWYQQKSSQAPKLLFHYYDKDFNNEADTPDNFQSRRPNTSFCFLDIRSPGLGDTAMYLCATGRRGFGDTQYFGPGTRLTVL.

The chain couples TRBV7-9 to TRBJ2-1, with TRBD2 matching over 12 bases. The CDR3 contains 15 residues. V was clipped by 5 bases and J by 3 bases; unmatched bases: 2. The germline V gene has CDR1 SEHNR and CDR2 FQNEAQ (reference sequence). The CDR3 spells CASSTGLAGYNEQFF. CDR3 bases: TGTGCCAGCAGCACGGGACTAGCGGGCTACAATGAGCAGTTCTTC. The complete variable domain, with remaining parts taken from reference TRBV7-9 and TRBJ2-1, reads DTGVSQNPRHKITKRGQNVTFRCDPISEHNRLYWYRQTLGQGPEFLTYFQNEAQLEKSRLLSDRFSAERPKGSFSTLEIQRTEQGDSAMYLCASSTGLAGYNEQFFGPGTRLTVL.

This clone was observed a few times. This chain connects TRBV18 to TRBJ1-3; a weak D match, TRBD1 (5 bases). Germline lookup yields CDR1 KGHSH and CDR2 LQKENI. This CDR3 region has 15 residues. Between the trimmed V and J ends, which lost 4 bases and 4 bases, there was a span of 14 bases. The CDR3 DNA reads TGTGCCAGCTCACACCCCGACAGTTCAGGAAACACCATATATTTT. This sequence encodes CASSHPDSSGNTIYF.

Written as DNA, the CDR3 is TGTGCCAGCTCACCACAGGCTTGGGCCGCGAATTCACCCCTCCACTTT. Translated, it gives CASSPQAWAANSPLHF. The chain recombines TRBV18 with TRBJ1-6; D remains unclear. CDR1 and CDR2 (germline): KGHSH, LQKENI. Trimming removed 1 base from V and 7 bases from J, with 14 bases in between. The CDR3 has 16 residues.

In this sample, this clone turned up a few times. The rearrangement uses TRBV4-1 and TRBJ1-5; 8 bases are shared with TRBD1. There are 15 residues in the CDR3. The V segment lost 4 bases and the J segment 2 bases; nucleotides outside the gene matches: 4. The germline gives CDR1 MGHRA, CDR2 YSYEKL. CDR3 sequence reads: CASSRQGLGNQPQHF. DNA of the CDR3: TGCGCCAGCAGCCGACAGGGGTTAGGCAATCAGCCCCAGCATTTT.

The chain employs TRBV4-3 and TRBJ2-7; D is possibly TRBD1 (6 bases). V was shortened by 0 bases and J by 1 base, with 13 bases between the two germline ends. The CDR3 has 16 residues. The germline V gene encodes CDR1 LGHNA and CDR2 YSLEER. CDR3 loop: CASSQDRQGISYEQYF. In DNA form, the CDR3 reads TGCGCCAGCAGCCAAGATCGGCAGGGGATATCCTACGAGCAGTACTTC.

This clone was counted between two and nine times. The chain links TRBV28 to TRBJ1-4, with a tentative D call TRBD1 (6 bases). This CDR3 has 19 residues. Trimming pared 0 bases from V and 0 bases from J, leaving 17 bases between. Looked up from germline, CDR1 is MDHEN and CDR2 is SYDVKM. The CDR3 loop reads CASSLWGAKVKATNEKLFF. The CDR3, as DNA: TGTGCCAGCAGTTTATGGGGGGCGAAGGTTAAGGCAACTAATGAAAAACTGTTTTTT.

The CDR3 here is CASGSGQFSTGELFF. CDR3 DNA sequence: TGTGCTAGTGGTTCCGGACAGTTCTCCACCGGGGAGCTGTTTTTT. This rearrangement joins TRBV12-5 to TRBJ2-2; D may be TRBD1 (6 bases). Trimming left V 4 bases short and J 4 bases short, with 13 bases between. Germline V CDR1 and CDR2: LGHNT, FRNRAP. The CDR3 totals 15 residues.

The J gene is TRBJ2-7, the V gene TRBV4-1, with 7 bases aligning to TRBD1. This CDR3 contains 18 residues. Germline V lookup: CDR1 MGHRA, CDR2 YSYEKL. V lost 0 bases to trimming and J lost 7 bases; unmatched junction nucleotides: 18. The CDR3 loop is CASSQDYVEQGLRGEQYF. The CDR3 region has the DNA TGCGCCAGCAGCCAAGACTACGTAGAACAGGGGCTTAGAGGGGAGCAGTACTTC.

This chain connects TRBV27 to TRBJ1-5; D is undetermined. V lost 9 bases and J 4 bases, leaving 13 bases between the germline ends. This CDR3 has 13 amino acids. Germline assignment: CDR1 MNHEY and CDR2 SMNVEV (reference sequence). The CDR3 sequence: CARVLWQNQPQHF. CDR3 nucleotide sequence: TGTGCCAGGGTTTTATGGCAAAATCAGCCCCAGCATTTT.

The rearrangement links TRBV9 to TRBJ2-1, with 14 bases fitting TRBD2. Germline CDR1 is SGDLS and CDR2 is YYNGEE. CDR3 size: 19 residues. After removal of 2 bases from V and 1 base from J, the junction contained 8 bases not matched to a gene. The CDR3 sequence: CASSVSSGTSGSSYNEQFF. CDR3 DNA sequence: TGTGCCAGCAGCGTCTCCTCCGGGACTAGCGGGAGTTCCTACAATGAGCAGTTCTTC. Supplemented by reference TRBV9 and TRBJ2-1, the full variable domain reads DSGVTQTPKHLITATGQRVTLRCSPRSGDLSVYWYQQSLDQGLQFLIQYYNGEERAKGNILERFSAQQFPDLHSELNLSSLELGDSALYFCASSVSSGTSGSSYNEQFFGPGTRLTVL.

J is TRBJ2-2 and V is TRBV7-9; D not certain. V shed 2 bases and J shed 0 bases, with 10 bases lying between them. The germline CDR1 and CDR2 sequences are SEHNR and FQNEAQ (reference sequence). The CDR3 is made up of 16 amino acids. The CDR3 reads CASSLYDNTNTGELFF. The CDR3 bases are TGTGCCAGCAGCTTATATGACAACACGAACACCGGGGAGCTGTTTTTT.

The chain couples TRBV29-1 to TRBJ1-4; D is unclear. Deletions cut 3 bases from V and 7 bases from J, with 12 bases between. Germline values: CDR1 SQVTM, CDR2 ANQGSEA. The CDR3 is 13 residues long. The CDR3 coding sequence is TGCAGCGTTGAGGACGGACTTGGTGAAAAACTGTTTTTT. Translation: CSVEDGLGEKLFF.

This chain uses TRBV6-5 with TRBJ1-1; TRBD1 is a possible D gene (6 bases). CDR1 is MNHEY, CDR2 SVGAGI, per germline. Trimming shortened V by 2 bases and J by 7 bases, and 14 bases separated the two germline ends. The CDR3 covers 14 residues. The CDR3 reads CASSYGSTGSEAFF. The CDR3 DNA reads TGTGCCAGCAGTTACGGGTCCACAGGGAGTGAAGCTTTCTTT.

This chain links TRBV5-6 with TRBJ1-2, with 8 bases identical to TRBD1. Looked up from germline, CDR1 is SGHDT and CDR2 is YYEEEE. Trimming at V came to 1 base and at J to 3 bases, leaving 5 bases not matched to a gene. This CDR3 region has 15 residues. CDR3 DNA sequence: TGTGCCAGCAGCTTGACCGGACAGGGATACTATGGCTACACCTTC. Its protein is CASSLTGQGYYGYTF.

The rearrangement links TRBV28 to TRBJ1-3; unclear D gene. This CDR3 contains 14 residues. Between the trimmed V and J ends, which lost 3 bases and 3 bases, there was a span of 9 bases. The V gene's germline CDR1 is MDHEN and CDR2 SYDVKM. CDR3 bases: TGTGCCAGCAGTTTCAGCCAGGATGGAAACACCATATATTTT. Amino acid sequence: CASSFSQDGNTIYF.

This chain uses TRBV7-2 with TRBJ2-7; TRBD2 agrees at 10 bases. The junction had 9 bases not matched to a gene; V was cut back by 4 bases and J by 6 bases. CDR1 is SGHTA and CDR2 is FQGNSA in the germline V gene. This CDR3 is built from 15 residues. The CDR3 protein is CASSWIAGGQTEQYF. In DNA form, the CDR3 reads TGTGCCAGCAGCTGGATAGCGGGAGGCCAGACCGAGCAGTACTTC.

The J gene is TRBJ2-3, the V gene TRBV19; D is ambiguous. This CDR3 has 18 amino acids. The V end was cut by 0 bases, the J end by 3 bases, with 19 bases between. Germline loops: CDR1 LNHDA, CDR2 SQIVND (reference sequence). DNA for the CDR3: TGTGCCAGTAGTATAGATTATGGTGGTAGCCTACGAACAGATACGCAGTATTTT. This gives the protein CASSIDYGGSLRTDTQYF. Supplemented by reference TRBV19 and TRBJ2-3, the full variable domain reads DGGITQSPKYLFRKEGQNVTLSCEQNLNHDAMYWYRQDPGQGLRLIYYSQIVNDFQKGDIAEGYSVSREKKESFPLTVTSAQKNPTAFYLCASSIDYGGSLRTDTQYFGPGTRLTVL.

This clone appeared a single time. This chain joins TRBV11-2 and TRBJ1-5, with TRBD1 identical over 12 bases. J gave up 5 bases and V 4 bases, and 6 bases lay outside the gene matches. The CDR3 spans 16 residues. Looked up from germline, CDR1 is SGHAT and CDR2 is FQNNGV. The CDR3: CASSSTGTGGDQPQHF. CDR3 bases: TGTGCCAGCAGCTCCACCGGGACAGGGGGCGATCAGCCCCAGCATTTT.

V gene TRBV4-1 combines with J gene TRBJ2-7; perhaps TRBD2 as D (7 bases). Germline CDR1 is MGHRA and CDR2 is YSYEKL. There are 17 residues in the CDR3. Trimming removed 0 bases from V and 2 bases from J, with 17 bases in between. This CDR3 reads CASSQEWVGGAPYEQYF. DNA of the CDR3: TGCGCCAGCAGCCAAGAATGGGTTGGGGGGGCCCCCTACGAGCAGTACTTC.

The chain couples TRBV28 to TRBJ1-1; TRBD1 might be the D (6 bases). The V gene lost 3 bases and the J gene lost 6 bases, with 8 bases spanning the gap. Germline CDR1 is MDHEN and CDR2 is SYDVKM. This CDR3 has 12 residues. As DNA, the CDR3 is TGTGCCAGCAGTTTCAGGGGAGCTGAAGCTTTCTTT. This translates into CASSFRGAEAFF.

V usage is TRBV9 and J usage is TRBJ2-3; 7 bases are a match to TRBD2. The germline V gene encodes CDR1 SGDLS and CDR2 YYNGEE. This CDR3 contains 18 residues. Unmatched junction bases numbered 14, after V lost 3 bases and J lost 1 base. The CDR3 coding sequence is TGTGCCAGCAGCGACATCCGCGACCCTAGCGGCCGCACAGATACGCAGTATTTT. Translated, it gives CASSDIRDPSGRTDTQYF.